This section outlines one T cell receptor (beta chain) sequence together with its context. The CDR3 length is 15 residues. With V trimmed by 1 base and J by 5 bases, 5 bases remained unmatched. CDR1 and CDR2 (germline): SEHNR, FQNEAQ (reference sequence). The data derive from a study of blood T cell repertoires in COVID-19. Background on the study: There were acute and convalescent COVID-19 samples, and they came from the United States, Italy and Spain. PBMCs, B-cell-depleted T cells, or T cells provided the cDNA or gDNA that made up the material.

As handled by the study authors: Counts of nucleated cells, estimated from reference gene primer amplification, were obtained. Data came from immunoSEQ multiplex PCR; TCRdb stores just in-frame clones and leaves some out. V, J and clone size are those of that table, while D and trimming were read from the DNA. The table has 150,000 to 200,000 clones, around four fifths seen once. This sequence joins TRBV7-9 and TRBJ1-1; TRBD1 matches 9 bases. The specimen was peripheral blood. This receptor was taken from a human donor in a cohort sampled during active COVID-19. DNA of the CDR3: TGTGCCAGCAGCTTAGTACAGGGGGCATTAACTGAAGCTTTCTTT. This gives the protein CASSLVQGALTEAFF.